The 16 T cell receptor beta chains reported below all come from one sample, sequenced in a study of Graves' ophthalmopathy and Graves' hyperthyroidism. For repertoire sequencing, the TCR beta CDR3 regions were amplified from RNA transcripts. HTBI primers were used in a first-round RT-PCR, which preceded a second-round multiplex PCR. TCRdb reprocessed the multiplex PCR reads with MiXCR, giving one entry per CDR3 protein. Of hundreds of thousands of distinct CDR3 sequences in the sample, under 15% were seen once. The sample consisted of blood. Receptor source: a woman aged 25-40 years with Graves' ophthalmopathy.

This clonotype was seen repeatedly, ten times or more. The chain is built from TRBV7-2 and TRBJ2-7, with a possible D match to TRBD1 (5 bases). The CDR3 spans 11 residues. The germline gives CDR1 SGHTA, CDR2 FQGNSA. The V gene lost 4 bases and the J gene lost 8 bases, with 9 bases spanning the gap. The CDR3 DNA is TGTGCCAGCAGCTCAGGGTTACAGCAGTACTTC. Amino acid sequence: CASSSGLQQYF. Full variable domain (remainder filled in from reference TRBV7-2 and TRBJ2-7): GAGVSQSPSNKVTEKGKDVELRCDPISGHTALYWYRQSLGQGLEFLIYFQGNSAPDKSGLPSDRFSAERTGGSVSTLTIQRTQQEDSAVYLCASSSGLQQYFGPGTRLTVT.

This clonotype has ten or more counts. Since a much larger clone is just one base distant, this may be a read error. The chain is built from TRBV28 and TRBJ1-1; D not certain. The V and J ends lost 10 bases and 0 bases respectively, with 6 bases between them. Germline values: CDR1 MDHEN, CDR2 SYDVKM. The CDR3 covers 11 residues. CDR3 in amino acids: CAIRLNTEAFF. For the CDR3, the DNA is TGTGCCATCAGATTGAACACTGAAGCTTTCTTT. The complete variable domain, with remaining parts taken from reference TRBV28 and TRBJ1-1, reads DVKVTQSSRYLVKRTGEKVFLECVQDMDHENMFWYRQDPGLGLRLIYFSYDVKMKEKGDIPEGYSVSREKKERFSLILESASTNQTSMYLCAIRLNTEAFFGQGTRLTVV.

This clonotype was observed at least ten times. This rearrangement joins TRBV7-6 to TRBJ1-5; TRBD1 aligns across 7 bases. V was clipped by 5 bases and J by 4 bases; unmatched bases: 11. The CDR3 runs 16 residues. Germline V gene data show CDR1 as SGHVS and CDR2 as FNYEAQ. CDR3 loop: CASSPLTGTANQPQHF. CDR3 nucleotide sequence: TGTGCCAGCAGCCCCCTCACCGGGACAGCGAATCAGCCCCAGCATTTT.

This clonotype occurred many times. CDR3: CASTQDRAPYEQYF. The CDR3 nucleotides read TGTGCCAGCACCCAAGACAGGGCGCCCTACGAGCAGTACTTC. The chain links TRBV28 to TRBJ2-7, with 7 bases that match TRBD1. CDR1 is MDHEN, CDR2 SYDVKM, per germline. Unmatched junction bases numbered 8, after V lost 7 bases and J lost 2 bases. The CDR3 totals 14 residues.

This clonotype showed up many times. This chain joins TRBV20-1 and TRBJ1-3, with 9 bases lining up with TRBD1. CDR3 length equals 13 residues. The germline V gene encodes CDR1 DFQATT and CDR2 SNEGSKA (reference sequence). V lost 6 bases to trimming and J lost 4 bases; unmatched junction nucleotides: 4. The CDR3 is CSAAGTGGNTIYF. DNA of the CDR3: TGCAGTGCGGCAGGGACAGGGGGAAACACCATATATTTT.

The chain uses TRBV19 and TRBJ2-4; 10 nucleotides match TRBD1. J was trimmed by 7 bases and V by 5 bases; bases with no gene match: 8. The CDR3 loop spans 15 amino acids. The V gene's germline CDR1 is LNHDA and CDR2 SQIVND (reference sequence). The CDR3 loop is CASSPDRGQWNIQYF. The CDR3 nucleotides are TGTGCCAGTAGTCCCGACAGGGGGCAGTGGAACATTCAGTACTTC.

Ten or more counts support this clonotype. The genes are TRBV4-1 and TRBJ2-5; the D call may be TRBD1 or TRBD2 (5 bases each). Trimming took off 5 bases at V and 10 bases at J, with 20 bases between the two ends. This CDR3 has 14 amino acids. Per germline, CDR1 MGHRA and CDR2 YSYEKL. The CDR3 region has the DNA TGCGCCAGCAGCGCCCGGGACGCCGGCGGGTTCCAGTACTTC. Its protein product is CASSARDAGGFQYF.

This chain links TRBV6-1 with TRBJ1-5; the D is unclear. The germline V gene has CDR1 MNHNS and CDR2 SASEGT. The CDR3 runs to 17 residues. V lost 2 bases, J lost 2 bases, and 16 bases lay in between. The CDR3 bases are TGTGCCAGCAGTGAACATGGTACGTTGGGAGGCAATCAGCCCCAGCATTTT. Translated: CASSEHGTLGGNQPQHF.

This clonotype was detected ten times or more. The chain recombines TRBV12-3 or TRBV12-4 with TRBJ2-5, with 8 positions matching TRBD1. The V segment lost 6 bases and the J segment 4 bases; nucleotides outside the gene matches: 10. This CDR3 has 15 residues. CDR3 sequence (DNA): TGTGCCAGCAGCCCTTCCTACAGGGGGTTAGAGACCCAGTACTTC. Protein product: CASSPSYRGLETQYF.

Many counts were recorded for this clonotype. The V gene is TRBV12-3 or TRBV12-4, the J gene TRBJ1-1; 9 nucleotides line up with TRBD1. This CDR3 is 16 amino acids long. V lost 5 bases to trimming and J lost 5 bases; unmatched junction nucleotides: 12. The DNA of the CDR3 is TGTGCCAGCAGTCCGGGTCCGGGACAGGGTTGGACTGAAGCTTTCTTT. The encoded protein is CASSPGPGQGWTEAFF.

In this sample, this clonotype turned up many times. This rearrangement joins TRBV13 to TRBJ1-1; no firm D call. V gave up 7 bases and J gave up 0 bases, with 12 bases separating them. The CDR3 covers 14 residues. From germline, CDR1 is PRHDT and CDR2 FYEKMQ (reference sequence). The CDR3 here is CASNSGRLNTEAFF. The CDR3 DNA follows: TGTGCCAGCAACTCAGGCAGATTGAACACTGAAGCTTTCTTT.

The sample holds many counts of this clonotype. This chain joins TRBV19 and TRBJ1-1; D is ambiguous. Trimming took 3 bases from V and 6 from J, leaving 17 bases between them. The CDR3 length is 15 residues. Germline CDR1 LNHDA, CDR2 SQIVND (reference sequence). The CDR3 spells CASSITGISGAEAFF. Written as DNA, the CDR3 is TGTGCCAGTAGTATCACCGGGATCTCTGGGGCTGAAGCTTTCTTT.

The chain employs TRBV11-1 and TRBJ2-7, with 7 positions matching TRBD2. V shed 5 bases and J 2 bases; nucleotides not matched to a gene: 9. The germline gives CDR1 SGHAT, CDR2 FQDESV (reference sequence). This CDR3 spans 15 amino acids. CDR3 sequence: CASSPASGSTYEQYF. The CDR3 DNA reads as TGTGCCAGCAGCCCAGCTAGCGGATCGACCTACGAGCAGTACTTC.

This clonotype was detected ten times or more. V is TRBV10-3 and J is TRBJ1-2; possibly TRBD1 for D (5 bases). V lost 2 bases, J lost 1 base, and 14 bases lay in between. CDR1 and CDR2 (germline): ENHRY, SYGVKD. This CDR3 is 16 amino acids long. This CDR3 is CAISEAGRADNYGYTF. The CDR3 nucleotides read TGTGCCATCAGTGAGGCGGGCAGGGCCGATAACTATGGCTACACCTTC.

This clonotype showed up many times. The V and J genes are TRBV7-9 and TRBJ1-1; D remains ambiguous. Germline V gives CDR1 SEHNR, CDR2 FQNEAQ (reference sequence). The V gene lost 6 bases and the J gene lost 3 bases, with 17 bases spanning the gap. The CDR3 has 15 residues. As DNA, the CDR3 is TGTGCCAGCAGAAATCCCGGGCCTCGTGACACTGAAGCTTTCTTT. This gives the protein CASRNPGPRDTEAFF. The full variable domain, rest sourced from reference TRBV7-9 and TRBJ1-1, is DTGVSQNPRHKITKRGQNVTFRCDPISEHNRLYWYRQTLGQGPEFLTYFQNEAQLEKSRLLSDRFSAERPKGSFSTLEIQRTEQGDSAMYLCASRNPGPRDTEAFFGQGTRLTVV.

This clonotype came up many times. Germline is not matched at one junction end, which may reflect a read error. The chain couples TRBV5-1 to TRBJ2-7; TRBD1 matches 9 bases. Looked up from germline, CDR1 is SGHRS and CDR2 is YFSETQ. The length of the CDR3 is 13 residues. The DNA for the CDR3 is TGTGCCAGCAGCCGGGACAGGGCCTACGAGCAGTACTTC. It yields the protein CASSRDRAYEQYF.